This TCR beta chain emerged from a study of blood T cell repertoires in COVID-19. The CDR3 is made up of 13 amino acids. Unmatched junction bases numbered 8, after V lost 7 bases and J lost 5 bases. The V gene's germline CDR1 is SQVTM and CDR2 ANQGSEA. Profiled with immunoSEQ multiplex PCR; TCRdb holds only in-frame clones, not every one. Counted here are about 330,000 clones, 70% to 90% occurring once; the ten biggest clones make up 10%. Those enrolled, adults aged about 18 to 89 years, came from about two dozen US areas. This chain uses TRBV29-1 with TRBJ1-2; TRBD1 agrees at 9 bases. The TCR comes from a woman under 30 who had recovered from COVID-19. The material sequenced was PBMCs or T cells enriched from blood (not recorded which). CDR3 region: CSARTGVEYGYTF. The CDR3 DNA follows: TGCAGCGCTAGGACAGGGGTGGAGTATGGCTACACCTTC. The variable domain in full, with the rest retrieved from reference TRBV29-1 and TRBJ1-2, is SAVISQKPSRDICQRGTSLTIQCQVDSQVTMMFWYRQQPGQSLTLIATANQGSEATYESGFVIDKFPISRPNLTFSTLTVSNMSPEDSSIYLCSARTGVEYGYTFGSGTRLTVV.